Shown below are 32 T cell receptor beta chains from a single sample sequenced in a study of PD-L1 blockade in urothelial cancer. The assay was immunoSEQ multiplex PCR, and TCRdb's table has in-frame clones only and misses some. Among fewer than 55,000 clones, approximately 78% were seen once, and the ten largest hold 3% to 3.5%. The sequencing used PBMCs, collected around atezolizumab (anti-PD-L1) treatment. The receptors were gathered from a man aged 65 to 79 with urothelial cancer.

V and J are TRBV19 and TRBJ2-3, with D perhaps TRBD1 (5 bases). The ends were cut back, 0 bases at V and 2 bases at J, with 18 bases in the middle. Per germline, CDR1 LNHDA and CDR2 SQIVND (reference sequence). The CDR3 is 18 amino acids. In nucleotides, the CDR3 is TGTGCCAGTAGTATAGATCTCGGCAGCAGGGTACTCACAGATACGCAGTATTTT. It codes for CASSIDLGSRVLTDTQYF.

The gene calls are TRBV11-2 and TRBJ2-1, with 9 bases identical to TRBD2. Germline-derived CDR1 and CDR2 are SGHAT and FQNNGV. The CDR3 contains 15 residues. J was trimmed by 0 bases and V by 5 bases; bases with no gene match: 2. The CDR3 DNA is TGTGCCAGCAGCCATAGCGGGAGCTCCTACAATGAGCAGTTCTTC. Its translation: CASSHSGSSYNEQFF.

This clone appeared once. V and J are TRBV7-2 and TRBJ2-3; 10 bases agree with TRBD2. This CDR3 region has 15 residues. From germline, CDR1 is SGHTA and CDR2 FQGNSA. V was pared by 5 bases and J by 4 bases, with 6 bases of the junction left unmatched. CDR3 loop: CASSRRTSGSDTQYF. For the CDR3, the DNA is TGTGCCAGCAGCCGGCGGACTAGCGGCTCAGATACGCAGTATTTT.

The chain is built from TRBV7-3 and TRBJ2-3; 12 nucleotides line up with TRBD2. The CDR3 has 16 residues. Per the germline V gene, CDR1 is SGHTA and CDR2 is FQGTGA. Trimming removed 5 bases from V and 9 bases from J; junction bases left unmatched: 12. The CDR3 spells CASSRGPSGGERTQYF. CDR3 in DNA: TGTGCCAGCAGCCGAGGGCCTAGCGGGGGGGAACGCACGCAGTATTTT.

The V gene is TRBV5-6, the J gene TRBJ2-1; 10 positions match TRBD1. Germline V lookup: CDR1 SGHDT, CDR2 YYEEEE. J gave up 7 bases and V 4 bases, and 8 bases lay outside the gene matches. The length of the CDR3 is 15 residues. The CDR3 coding sequence is TGTGCCAGCAGCCCGACAGGGGGCGCCGGGAATGAGCAGTTCTTC. Its protein product is CASSPTGGAGNEQFF.

The rearrangement links TRBV15 to TRBJ2-3; 10 nucleotides line up with TRBD2. The germline V gene encodes CDR1 LNHNV and CDR2 YYDKDF (reference sequence). V shed 0 bases and J 2 bases; nucleotides not matched to a gene: 8. CDR3 size: 18 residues. DNA of the CDR3: TGTGCCACCAGCAGAGATTCCGGGACTAGCGTTAACACAGATACGCAGTATTTT. Protein: CATSRDSGTSVNTDTQYF.

V and J are TRBV28 and TRBJ2-4; D remains ambiguous. The V end was cut by 8 bases, the J end by 0 bases, with 14 bases between. Germline loops: CDR1 MDHEN, CDR2 SYDVKM. The CDR3 has 15 amino acids. The CDR3 nucleotides read TGTGCCAGCGCCTCGGTTTCTTTAGCCAAAAACATTCAGTACTTC. Protein sequence: CASASVSLAKNIQYF.

The chain recombines TRBV28 with TRBJ2-1, with a weak D call TRBD2 (5 bases). Germline loops: CDR1 MDHEN, CDR2 SYDVKM. The CDR3 has 13 residues. With 6 bases removed from V and 0 bases from J, the gap between germline ends came to 6 bases. This CDR3 is CASRGSSYNEQFF. CDR3 nucleotides: TGTGCCAGCAGGGGGAGCTCCTACAATGAGCAGTTCTTC.

This chain uses TRBV2 with TRBJ1-2; D possibly corresponds to TRBD1 (5 bases). The V gene's germline CDR1 is SNHLY and CDR2 FYNNEI. This CDR3 has 13 residues. Trimming took off 6 bases at V and 10 bases at J, with 18 bases between the two ends. The CDR3 nucleotides are TGTGCCAGCAGGTCCGGGACTTCCAACGACTACACCTTC. It yields the protein CASRSGTSNDYTF.

The V gene is TRBV19, the J gene TRBJ2-5, with 12 bases fitting TRBD1. Unmatched junction bases numbered 25, after V lost 8 bases and J lost 9 bases. Germline CDR1 and CDR2: LNHDA and SQIVND (reference sequence). The CDR3 length is 19 residues. CDR3 region: CASSGTGGGRTLKGWAQYF. CDR3 nucleotides: TGTGCCAGTTCGGGGACAGGGGGCGGCCGAACCCTAAAAGGGTGGGCCCAGTACTTC. Filled out from reference TRBV19 and TRBJ2-5, the complete variable domain reads DGGITQSPKYLFRKEGQNVTLSCEQNLNHDAMYWYRQDPGQGLRLIYYSQIVNDFQKGDIAEGYSVSREKKESFPLTVTSAQKNPTAFYLCASSGTGGGRTLKGWAQYFGPGTRLLVL.

In nucleotides, the CDR3 is TGTGCCAGCAGCTTAGCCCTTAGCGGGGGGGCTATCAATGAGCAGTTCTTC. Protein: CASSLALSGGAINEQFF. The V gene is TRBV11-2, the J gene TRBJ2-1; 11 nucleotides line up with TRBD2. The junction had 8 bases not matched to a gene; V was cut back by 1 base and J by 6 bases. The CDR3 is 17 residues long. Germline V lookup: CDR1 SGHAT, CDR2 FQNNGV.

The chain employs TRBV18 and TRBJ1-1; D is unresolved. V was shortened by 3 bases and J by 1 base, with 9 bases between the two germline ends. The germline CDR1 and CDR2 sequences are KGHSH and LQKENI. The CDR3 consists of 14 residues. Written as DNA, the CDR3 is TGTGCCAGCTCACCGGGCGGAGGGAACACTGAAGCTTTCTTT. Translation gives CASSPGGGNTEAFF.

V usage is TRBV4-1 and J usage is TRBJ1-6, with TRBD1 identical over 7 bases. V was clipped by 4 bases and J by 4 bases; unmatched bases: 7. Per the germline V gene, CDR1 is MGHRA and CDR2 is YSYEKL. This CDR3 contains 16 residues. The CDR3 is CASSRDWGQYNSPLHF. CDR3 sequence (DNA): TGCGCCAGCAGCCGGGATTGGGGACAGTATAATTCACCCCTCCACTTT.

V usage is TRBV7-2 and J usage is TRBJ1-2; 8 bases agree with TRBD1. Germline V CDR1 and CDR2: SGHTA, FQGNSA. The CDR3 consists of 14 residues. J gave up 3 bases and V 5 bases, and 5 bases lay outside the gene matches. CDR3 nucleotide sequence: TGTGCCAGCAGCCCCAACAGGGGGGACTATGGCTACACCTTC. Residues: CASSPNRGDYGYTF.

The V and J genes are TRBV19 and TRBJ1-4; tentatively, D is TRBD1 (6 bases). Trimming shortened V by 5 bases and J by 10 bases, and 14 bases separated the two germline ends. Germline V CDR1 and CDR2: LNHDA, SQIVND (reference sequence). The CDR3 contains 13 residues. The CDR3 reads CASSPRGRGKLFF. The CDR3 DNA reads as TGTGCCAGTAGTCCCAGGGGCCGCGGAAAACTGTTTTTT.

CDR3: CASSAWGLSTDFSGNTIYF. The CDR3 nucleotides read TGTGCCAGCAGCGCCTGGGGGCTTTCGACAGATTTCTCTGGAAACACCATATATTTT. This rearrangement joins TRBV9 to TRBJ1-3, with D maybe TRBD1 (6 bases). Deletions cut 3 bases from V and 0 bases from J, with 22 bases between. Germline-derived CDR1 and CDR2 are SGDLS and YYNGEE. This CDR3 region has 19 residues.

The V gene is TRBV7-3, the J gene TRBJ2-1; 7 nucleotides match TRBD1. CDR1 and CDR2 from the germline V gene are SGHTA and FQGTGA. V was clipped by 5 bases and J by 8 bases; unmatched bases: 9. This CDR3 region has 14 residues. DNA of the CDR3: TGTGCCAGCAGCGCAACAGGGGAATGGGATGAGCAGTTCTTC. This sequence encodes CASSATGEWDEQFF.

The V gene is TRBV5-1, the J gene TRBJ2-7, with D perhaps TRBD2 (6 bases). This CDR3 has 14 residues. Germline CDR1 reads SGHRS; CDR2 reads YFSETQ. V lost 4 bases and J 2 bases, leaving 13 bases between the germline ends. CDR3 bases: TGCGCCAGCAGCGAGGCTAGCGCGACCTACGAGCAGTACTTC. Residues: CASSEASATYEQYF.

V is TRBV5-4 and J is TRBJ1-4; 11 bases are a match to TRBD1. This CDR3 has 17 amino acids. Germline V gene data show CDR1 as SGHNT and CDR2 as YYREEE (reference sequence). Trimming removed 1 base from V and 2 bases from J; junction bases left unmatched: 4. Written as DNA, the CDR3 is TGTGCCAGCAGCTTGTTGGGACAGGGGGTGACTAATGAAAAACTGTTTTTT. This codes for CASSLLGQGVTNEKLFF.

The chain employs TRBV11-2 and TRBJ2-6, with D possibly TRBD1 on 6 matching bases. CDR3 length: 17 residues. Germline V gene sequence: CDR1 SGHAT, CDR2 FQNNGV. V was clipped by 3 bases and J by 1 base, with 13 bases between them. CDR3 in DNA: TGTGCCAGCAGCTTCCAGGGGCAGGGTTCTGGGGCCAACGTCCTGACTTTC. Translated, it gives CASSFQGQGSGANVLTF.

The rearrangement uses TRBV4-3 and TRBJ2-1, with D possibly being TRBD2 (5 bases). The CDR3 totals 16 residues. CDR1 LGHNA and CDR2 YSLEER come from the germline V gene. V was shortened by 0 bases and J by 3 bases, with 12 bases between the two germline ends. CDR3 DNA sequence: TGCGCCAGCAGCCAAGAGCTCGGGGTCTTCTACAATGAGCAGTTCTTC. Its translation is CASSQELGVFYNEQFF.

The chain employs TRBV29-1 and TRBJ2-2, with D possibly being TRBD2 (7 bases). V lost 6 bases and J lost 5, with 13 bases in between. Germline V lookup: CDR1 SQVTM, CDR2 ANQGSEA. The CDR3 runs to 13 residues. CDR3 in amino acids: CSVRRGGTGELFF. The DNA of the CDR3 is TGCAGCGTGAGAAGGGGGGGGACCGGGGAGCTGTTTTTT.

In its sample, this clone was seen once. This chain links TRBV4-3 with TRBJ2-7; 10 nucleotides match TRBD2. Germline V gene lookup returns CDR1 LGHNA and CDR2 YSLEER. The CDR3 extends over 14 amino acids. The junction had 7 bases not matched to a gene; V was cut back by 4 bases and J by 7 bases. This chain's CDR3 is CASSLAGGVGEQYF. DNA of the CDR3: TGCGCCAGCAGCCTAGCGGGAGGAGTTGGGGAGCAGTACTTC.

This clone was observed a handful of times. This chain joins TRBV11-2 and TRBJ1-1; 7 bases align to TRBD1. There are 13 residues in the CDR3. Germline-derived CDR1 and CDR2 are SGHAT and FQNNGV. Trimming removed 3 bases from V and 3 bases from J; junction bases left unmatched: 1. The CDR3 bases are TGTGCCAGCAGCTTTGACAGGGACACTGAAGCTTTCTTT. Residues: CASSFDRDTEAFF.

This clone was recorded a few times. The gene calls are TRBV4-1 and TRBJ1-2; TRBD1 matches 9 bases. Germline CDR1 reads MGHRA; CDR2 reads YSYEKL. This CDR3 comprises 15 residues. V trimming: 3 bases; J trimming: 6 bases; junction bases outside the gene matches: 8. The CDR3 spells CASSQQTGGMDGYTF. The CDR3 coding sequence is TGCGCCAGCAGCCAGCAGACAGGGGGGATGGATGGCTACACCTTC.

This clone showed up just a few times. This rearrangement joins TRBV6-6 to TRBJ2-7, with TRBD2 identical over 10 bases. Germline V CDR1 and CDR2: MNHNY, SVGAGI (reference sequence). The CDR3 contains 15 residues. V shed 2 bases and J 3 bases; nucleotides not matched to a gene: 4. In nucleotides, the CDR3 is TGTGCCAGCAGTTACCCTCCTAGCGGGGGCTACGAGCAGTACTTC. It is translated as CASSYPPSGGYEQYF.

V and J are TRBV11-3 and TRBJ2-1; no clear D. Trimming pared 0 bases from V and 2 bases from J, leaving 8 bases between. The CDR3 is made up of 15 amino acids. CDR1 is SGHNT and CDR2 is YENEEA in the germline V gene. The CDR3 bases are TGTGCCAGCAGCTTAGAGGCTTCCCCCTACAATGAGCAGTTCTTC. Translation gives CASSLEASPYNEQFF.

The rearrangement uses TRBV30 and TRBJ1-2, with D possibly TRBD1 on 6 matching bases. The CDR3 consists of 16 residues. Germline V CDR1 and CDR2: GTSNPN, SVGIG (reference sequence). Trimming pared 4 bases from V and 0 bases from J, leaving 18 bases between. CDR3 nucleotide sequence: TGTGCCTGGACAGGGGATCGGGCCTCAGCTAACTATGGCTACACCTTC. It is translated as CAWTGDRASANYGYTF.

The V gene is TRBV7-2, the J gene TRBJ1-2; a weak D match, TRBD1 (5 bases). Trimming stripped 5 bases from V and 4 bases from J, with 11 bases between. The CDR3 contains 13 residues. The germline gives CDR1 SGHTA, CDR2 FQGNSA. The CDR3 loop reads CASSIGQSYGYTF. CDR3 coding DNA: TGTGCCAGCAGCATCGGACAAAGCTATGGCTACACCTTC.

The V gene is TRBV7-9, the J gene TRBJ1-3; D perhaps matches TRBD1 (5 bases). The germline V and J ends were trimmed by 7 bases and 2 bases, with 15 bases remaining between them. The CDR3 is made up of 15 amino acids. The V gene's germline CDR1 is SEHNR and CDR2 FQNEAQ (reference sequence). Here the CDR3 reads CASIHNRQAGNTIYF. The CDR3 nucleotides read TGTGCCAGCATCCATAACAGGCAAGCTGGAAACACCATATATTTT.

The J gene is TRBJ1-5, the V gene TRBV6-1; D is possibly TRBD1 (5 bases). This CDR3 spans 12 amino acids. Germline CDR1 and CDR2: MNHNS and SASEGT. Trimming stripped 11 bases from V and 7 bases from J, with 15 bases between. The DNA of the CDR3 is TGTGCCGCGGCGGGGGTCATGCAGCCCCAGCATTTT. It specifies CAAAGVMQPQHF.

This chain uses TRBV12-5 with TRBJ2-2; TRBD1 might be the D (7 bases). V shed 7 bases and J shed 2 bases, with 20 bases lying between them. There are 17 residues in the CDR3. Per germline, CDR1 LGHNT and CDR2 FRNRAP. The CDR3 loop is CASALMGGQTNTGELFF. The CDR3 nucleotides read TGTGCTAGTGCCCTCATGGGGGGACAGACCAACACCGGGGAGCTGTTTTTT. The complete variable domain, with remaining parts taken from reference TRBV12-5 and TRBJ2-2, reads DARVTQTPRHKVTEMGQEVTMRCQPILGHNTVFWYRQTMMQGLELLAYFRNRAPLDDSGMPKDRFSAEMPDATLATLKIQPSEPRDSAVYFCASALMGGQTNTGELFFGEGSRLTVL.